This T cell receptor beta chain was sequenced during a study of T cell responses to AZD1222 COVID-19 vaccine. Sequencing was performed with immunoSEQ multiplex PCR; in TCRdb, only in-frame clones are kept and a portion is missing. The sample comprises 80,000 to 100,000 clones, approximately 92% of which are singletons, and more than 2% rests with the top ten. The CDR3 totals 13 residues. Trimming removed 7 bases at V and 1 base at J, with 10 bases between. Germline CDR1 is MNHEY and CDR2 is SMNVEV (reference sequence). The source is an adult who received the AZD1222 COVID-19 vaccine. The chain employs TRBV27 and TRBJ1-1; D unresolved. The sample here was peripheral blood, taken 28 days after the second AZD1222 dose. CDR3 residues: CASTALENTEAFF. CDR3 DNA sequence: TGTGCCAGCACCGCTCTGGAGAACACTGAAGCTTTCTTT.